A selection of T cell receptor beta chains follows, all from one sample in a study of T cells in Graves' hyperthyroidism and ophthalmopathy. TCRdb analysed the multiplex PCR reads with MiXCR anew, one entry per CDR3 protein. The repertoire consists of 540,000 or so distinct CDR3 sequences, with around 46% occurring once and the leading ten covering around 20%. Input material: peripheral blood or thyroid tissue (not recorded which). The receptor source for this set is an adult woman with Graves' disease, either hyperthyroidism or ophthalmopathy (not recorded which). Each CDR3 is given without its conserved first and last residue. The order of the fields is J gene, V gene, CDR3 protein.

>TRBJ2-7|TRBV19
ASSIDLSIYEQY
>TRBJ1-2|TRBV2
ASSLGPESFSYGYT
>TRBJ2-7|TRBV20-1
SAKGGQHYEQY
>TRBJ1-1|TRBV7-2
ASSLRQGAF
>TRBJ1-4|TRBV20-1
SAARDSATNEKLF
>TRBJ2-2|TRBV9
ASSLPGGAGVKNTGELF
>TRBJ1-1|TRBV19
ASTTDRAF
>TRBJ1-1|TRBV29-1
AWVPSRVPEAF
>TRBJ1-1|TRBV10-3
AIGTGRNTEAF
>TRBJ1-1|TRBV29-1
SVGAGEARTEAF
>TRBJ1-4|TRBV2
ATSSSGTGTPATNEKLF
>TRBJ1-5|TRBV13
ASSKRGGQPQH
>TRBJ2-1|TRBV12-3/TRBV12-4
ASSPGLAGGWVMNEQF
>TRBJ1-5|TRBV20-1
SAAIRGNQPQH
>TRBJ1-1|TRBV15
ATSREGRGGTEAF
>TRBJ2-7|TRBV7-2
ASSLSGGQGAYEQY
>TRBJ1-4|TRBV9
ASGVAAGTGNEKLF
>TRBJ1-6|TRBV7-2
ASSSQDRGGSPLH
>TRBJ2-5|TRBV5-4
ASSLGQGLLETQY
>TRBJ1-2|TRBV3-1
ASSPRLSASYGYT
>TRBJ1-1|TRBV28
AAEGGWKNTEAF
>TRBJ2-5|TRBV5-1
ASSYGTASLTGETQY
>TRBJ1-1|TRBV12-3/TRBV12-4
ASSSHRGLGMNTEAF
>TRBJ1-2|TRBV29-1
SVDDEDGYT
>TRBJ1-1|TRBV29-1
SGRGAEAF
>TRBJ1-5|TRBV7-6
ATKRAGGEGETQH
>TRBJ1-6|TRBV9
ASTTGIPSSYNSPLH
>TRBJ2-1|TRBV2
ASQTGGNEQF
>TRBJ2-5|TRBV7-2
ASSLRGTSAQETQY
>TRBJ1-1|TRBV7-2
ATQEGPSQTEAF
>TRBJ2-1|TRBV2
AQVRGSEQF
>TRBJ1-2|TRBV12-3/TRBV12-4
ASSRQRSPSGYT
>TRBJ1-3|TRBV9
ASSVGGLAGGNTIY
>TRBJ2-3|TRBV10-3
AISEQPSSGLTDTQY
>TRBJ2-2|TRBV7-9
ASSLYQGPDTGELF
>TRBJ1-2|TRBV10-3
AISRQGGNNYGYT
>TRBJ2-7|TRBV27
ASSLLGTTYEQY
>TRBJ1-2|TRBV6-1
ASTDGGWGKGHYGYT
>TRBJ1-1|TRBV7-9
ASTIFNTEAF
>TRBJ2-2|TRBV24-1
ATSAQVYTGELF
>TRBJ1-3|TRBV9
ASSVPGDGNTIY
>TRBJ2-2|TRBV12-3/TRBV12-4
ASSFGTDGTGELF
>TRBJ2-6|TRBV7-9
ASSLVQGAYVLT
>TRBJ2-3|TRBV5-1
ASSLGDRETDTQY
>TRBJ2-7|TRBV28
ASNPGRQLPYEQY
>TRBJ2-7|TRBV9
ASSGDGTKSYEQY
>TRBJ1-4|TRBV10-3
AIAGGAGEKLF
>TRBJ2-2|TRBV4-1
ASSQVFRAGELF
>TRBJ1-5|TRBV15
ATSREQGLSNQPQH
>TRBJ2-7|TRBV19
ASSETGGPGEQY
>TRBJ2-2|TRBV7-8
ASSPETGELF
>TRBJ2-7|TRBV20-1
SAKPHKSQGRYEQY
>TRBJ2-5|TRBV7-2
ASTPRPGTEETQY
>TRBJ2-7|TRBV15
TTSREGRSEQY
>TRBJ2-5|TRBV7-6
ASSPASGRETQY
>TRBJ1-5|TRBV19
ASSTRLNQPQH
>TRBJ2-5|TRBV7-3
ASSKWGGSQETQY